This T cell receptor beta chain was sequenced during a study of human T cells and chemical hapten exposure. The CDR3 runs to 15 residues. Per the germline V gene, CDR1 is SGHRS and CDR2 is YFSETQ. V was pared by 3 bases and J by 4 bases, with 6 bases of the junction left unmatched. During construction of the library, unique molecular identifiers were attached to individual cDNA molecules for quantitative, reproducible TCR counting. TCRdb re-derived calls from the RACE reads in MiXCR, one entry per CDR3 protein. In the table there are 100,000 or so distinct CDR3 sequences, less than 40% of which are singletons. Concerning this clonotype: Its target is unknown.

Time point described: patch test 3, about 24 weeks after DPC sensitization. Treatment: therapeutic diphenylcyclopropenone sensitization with weekly scalp DPC. Ahead of applying each patch test, blood was sampled. Study results and limitations: The study found that PT1 expanded TCR counts correlated positively with patch test score. Having alopecia, donors may respond immunologically unlike healthy people.

The chain combines TRBV5-1 with TRBJ2-5; TRBD2 matches 10 bases. The receptor was isolated from a man aged 35 to 55 with alopecia areata. Some clones in this sample may be carry-over from other donors' samples. The sample consisted of whole blood, taken in connection with sensitization to the hapten diphenylcyclopropenone (DPC). CDR3 coding DNA: TGCGCCAGCAGCTCCCTAGCGGGAGTAGGAGAGACCCAGTACTTC. Translated, it gives CASSSLAGVGETQYF.